This T cell receptor (beta chain) was found in a study of OX40 agonist ivuxolimab in advanced cancers. As for the study in general: Ivuxolimab, an antibody acting as an agonist of OX40 (CD134), was used to treat patients.

In regard to this clone: Its antigen is not identified.

The method was immunoSEQ multiplex PCR; TCRdb's version includes in-frame clones alone and lacks a portion of them. The sample holds about 58,000 clones, roughly 87% seen once. V was clipped by 4 bases and J by 14 bases; unmatched bases: 8. Germline V gene sequence: CDR1 MNHNS, CDR2 SASEGT. The CDR3 has 12 residues. Study outcomes and limitations: CD8+ T cells showed, on average, more clonal expansion than CD4+ cells. A proportion of nonresponders additionally exhibited low normalized T-cell clonal expansion.

This sample comprised CD4+ or CD8+ T cells sorted from blood, obtained in a trial of the OX40 agonist ivuxolimab. The chain employs TRBV6-1 and TRBJ2-5; 9 positions agree with TRBD2. This clonotype was obtained from an adult with an advanced solid tumor such as melanoma, head and neck, liver or kidney cancer. CDR3 sequence reads: CASSVGLALVYF. The CDR3 DNA is TGTGCCAGCAGTGTCGGACTAGCGCTAGTTTACTTC.